This is a list of T cell receptor beta chains from one sample in a study of cytomegalovirus exposure and HLA in healthy donors. Assay: immunoSEQ multiplex PCR; the TCRdb copy retains only in-frame clones and omits some. Among roughly 300,000 clones listed, roughly 90% were seen once. Material for sequencing was PBMCs. The receptors stem from a woman aged 25 to 39 in good health and CMV-seropositive. CDR3s include the opening cysteine and the closing phenylalanine or tryptophan. D genes are given only for firm matches. Not all rows give a size; the values are once, few, many and, for expanded clones, a class.

v_gene: TRBV6-1
j_gene: TRBJ2-6
d_gene: TRBD2
abundance: NA
CDR3nt: TGTGCCAGCAGTGCTTGGACTAGCGGGAGGGCTGGGGCCAACGTCCTGACTTTC
CDR3aa: CASSAWTSGRAGANVLTF

v_gene: TRBV15
j_gene: TRBJ2-7
d_gene: TRBD1
abundance: few
CDR3nt: TGTGCCACCAGCGGAGGACAGGATTCCTACGAGCAGTACTTC
CDR3aa: CATSGGQDSYEQYF

v_gene: TRBV9
j_gene: TRBJ2-2
d_gene: NA
abundance: NA
CDR3nt: TGTGCCAGCAGCGTAATAGCGGAGGGGACCGGGGAGCTGTTTTTT
CDR3aa: CASSVIAEGTGELFF

v_gene: TRBV7-2
j_gene: TRBJ2-7
d_gene: NA
abundance: NA
CDR3nt: TGTGCCAGCAGCTTAGCTGGGGGACACTCCTACGAGCAGTACTTC
CDR3aa: CASSLAGGHSYEQYF

v_gene: TRBV6-1
j_gene: TRBJ1-3
d_gene: NA
abundance: NA
CDR3nt: TGTGCCAGCAGTGCCAAGACAGGCCACTCTGGAAACACCATATATTTT
CDR3aa: CASSAKTGHSGNTIYF

v_gene: TRBV30
j_gene: TRBJ1-3
d_gene: NA
abundance: NA
CDR3nt: TGTGCCTGGAGTGTCGCGGATATCTGGCTATCTGGAAACACCATATATTTT
CDR3aa: CAWSVADIWLSGNTIYF

v_gene: TRBV7-3
j_gene: TRBJ2-1
d_gene: NA
abundance: once
CDR3nt: TGTGCCAGCAGCTTAAGCCCCTCCGCCCTGAATGAGCAGTTCTTC
CDR3aa: CASSLSPSALNEQFF

v_gene: TRBV4-1
j_gene: TRBJ2-2
d_gene: TRBD2
abundance: NA
CDR3nt: TGCGCCAGCAGCCAAGATTTGCTAGCGGGGTACACCGGGGAGCTGTTTTTT
CDR3aa: CASSQDLLAGYTGELFF

v_gene: TRBV5-1
j_gene: TRBJ1-1
d_gene: NA
abundance: NA
CDR3nt: TGCGCCAGCAGCCCGGACAATCGTCCGAACACTGAAGCTTTCTTT
CDR3aa: CASSPDNRPNTEAFF

v_gene: TRBV7-3
j_gene: TRBJ2-7
d_gene: TRBD2
abundance: NA
CDR3nt: TGTGCCAGCAGCTTATTAGCGGGGGGCCGGAACGAGCAGTACTTC
CDR3aa: CASSLLAGGRNEQYF

v_gene: TRBV30
j_gene: TRBJ2-7
d_gene: NA
abundance: NA
CDR3nt: TGTGCCTGGAGTGTCGGCCCCTACGAGCAGTACTTC
CDR3aa: CAWSVGPYEQYF

v_gene: TRBV28
j_gene: TRBJ1-4
d_gene: TRBD1
abundance: NA
CDR3nt: TGTGCCAGCAGTTTCAGGGGGGGTAGGGAAAAACTGTTTTTT
CDR3aa: CASSFRGGREKLFF